The 21 T cell receptor beta chains reported below all come from one sample, sequenced in a study of cytomegalovirus exposure and HLA in healthy donors. The study ran its PCR with 60 Vbeta and 13 Jbeta primers. Clones were sequenced by immunoSEQ multiplex PCR, and TCRdb holds only the in-frame ones, with some missing. The table shows under 130,000 clones, with around 85% occurring only once. Sequences were obtained from PBMCs. These receptor sequences come from a man aged 25-40 years in good health and CMV-seropositive.

CDR3 region: CASSPGTSSTDTQYF. In DNA, the CDR3 is TGTGCCAGCAGCCCCGGGACTTCTAGCACAGATACGCAGTATTTT. The chain employs TRBV5-4 and TRBJ2-3; a possible D gene is TRBD2 (6 bases). Germline V gives CDR1 SGHNT, CDR2 YYREEE (reference sequence). The CDR3 length is 15 residues. The germline V and J ends were trimmed by 4 bases and 0 bases, with 12 bases remaining between them.

The chain recombines TRBV10-3 with TRBJ2-5; TRBD2 matches 7 bases. This CDR3 contains 15 residues. The germline V gene has CDR1 ENHRY and CDR2 SYGVKD. With V trimmed by 4 bases and J by 5 bases, 10 bases remained unmatched. For the CDR3, the DNA is TGTGCCATCAGTGTCGGTGGGGGGAGGGCGGAGACCCAGTACTTC. Translating it yields CAISVGGGRAETQYF.

This clone came up once. The V call is TRBV6-1, the J call TRBJ1-5; possible D gene TRBD1, 5 bases. The CDR3 runs to 17 residues. Trimming shortened V by 4 bases and J by 0 bases, and 16 bases separated the two germline ends. Germline CDR1 is MNHNS and CDR2 is SASEGT. CDR3 in DNA: TGTGCCAGCAGTGGACGGGGGGGGACCTATAGCAATCAGCCCCAGCATTTT. Protein product: CASSGRGGTYSNQPQHF.

The CDR3 nucleotides read TGTGCCAGCGGGACCGGGACAGGGTCTTTTGGCTACACCTTC. This codes for CASGTGTGSFGYTF. This chain joins TRBV27 and TRBJ1-2, with 9 bases fitting TRBD1. The germline V gene has CDR1 MNHEY and CDR2 SMNVEV (reference sequence). This CDR3 contains 14 residues. With 8 bases clipped from V and 7 bases from J, the junction kept 11 bases outside the gene matches.

This chain uses TRBV4-2 with TRBJ1-1; D might be TRBD1 (5 bases). The germline V gene encodes CDR1 LGHNA and CDR2 YNFKEQ. Between the trimmed V and J ends, which lost 0 bases and 7 bases, there was a span of 15 bases. The CDR3 runs 15 residues. This CDR3 is CASSQEAAGQGEAFF. The CDR3 bases are TGTGCCAGCAGCCAAGAGGCAGCCGGGCAGGGTGAAGCTTTCTTT.

The chain links TRBV5-6 to TRBJ2-1, with D tentatively TRBD2 (6 bases). The germline V and J ends were trimmed by 1 base and 1 base, with 9 bases remaining between them. Germline V gene data show CDR1 as SGHDT and CDR2 as YYEEEE. The CDR3 has 15 residues. The CDR3 nucleotides are TGTGCCAGCAGCTTGCAGGGAGGATCCTACAATGAGCAGTTCTTC. Protein: CASSLQGGSYNEQFF.

V is TRBV2 and J is TRBJ2-7, with TRBD2 identical over 10 bases. The V gene's germline CDR1 is SNHLY and CDR2 FYNNEI. The CDR3 loop spans 12 amino acids. The J segment lost 7 bases and the V segment lost 4 bases, leaving 1 base of the junction unmatched. The CDR3 DNA is TGTGCCAGCAGTGGACTAGCGGGTGAGCAGTACTTC. This encodes CASSGLAGEQYF.

V and J are TRBV4-2 and TRBJ1-4; 9 positions match TRBD1. The germline V gene encodes CDR1 LGHNA and CDR2 YNFKEQ. The CDR3 is made up of 17 amino acids. V trimming: 0 bases; J trimming: 2 bases; junction bases outside the gene matches: 4. DNA for the CDR3: TGTGCCAGCAGCCAAGAGCCGGGACAGGGCACTAATGAAAAACTGTTTTTT. It encodes CASSQEPGQGTNEKLFF.

V gene TRBV4-1 combines with J gene TRBJ1-1, with D possibly TRBD1 on 5 matching bases. Germline V gene data show CDR1 as MGHRA and CDR2 as YSYEKL. The germline V and J ends were trimmed by 0 bases and 1 base, with 12 bases remaining between them. This CDR3 is built from 16 residues. CDR3 in amino acids: CASSQENSQANTEAFF. As DNA, the CDR3 is TGCGCCAGCAGCCAAGAAAACTCACAGGCGAACACTGAAGCTTTCTTT.

DNA of the CDR3: TGCGCCAGCAGCTTGGGGGGGGGCTCGGGTCAGCCCCAGCATTTT. This gives the protein CASSLGGGSGQPQHF. This chain connects TRBV5-1 to TRBJ1-5; TRBD1 might be the D (6 bases). Germline V gene data show CDR1 as SGHRS and CDR2 as YFSETQ. V was pared by 0 bases and J by 6 bases, with 13 bases between. There are 15 residues in the CDR3. The full variable domain, its missing parts supplied by reference TRBV5-1 and TRBJ1-5, is KAGVTQTPRYLIKTRGQQVTLSCSPISGHRSVSWYQQTPGQGLQFLFEYFSETQRNKGNFPGRFSGRQFSNSRSEMNVSTLELGDSALYLCASSLGGGSGQPQHFGDGTRLSIL.

The chain joins TRBV7-8 to TRBJ1-4; 7 bases line up with TRBD1. Germline values: CDR1 SGHVS, CDR2 FQNEAQ. The ends lost 5 bases at V and 1 base at J; junction bases unmatched: 4. The CDR3 loop spans 15 amino acids. This chain's CDR3 is CASSRWTGTNEKLFF. In DNA, the CDR3 is TGTGCCAGCAGCCGCTGGACAGGAACTAATGAAAAACTGTTTTTT.

The chain is built from TRBV14 and TRBJ2-5, with D perhaps matching TRBD2 (6 bases). Germline CDR1 and CDR2: SGHDN and FVKESK. Trimming took 1 base from V and 4 from J, leaving 10 bases between them. This CDR3 is 14 amino acids long. CDR3 bases: TGTGCCAGCAGCCAAGTTACAGCGGGAGAGACCCAGTACTTC. Translation gives CASSQVTAGETQYF.

The rearrangement uses TRBV5-1 and TRBJ1-5, with D maybe TRBD1 (6 bases). The V gene's germline CDR1 is SGHRS and CDR2 YFSETQ. Trimming shortened V by 0 bases and J by 6 bases, and 13 bases separated the two germline ends. The CDR3 covers 15 residues. CDR3 sequence: CASSLGQGMSQPQHF. DNA of the CDR3: TGCGCCAGCAGCTTGGGGCAGGGGATGAGTCAGCCCCAGCATTTT.

The chain is built from TRBV5-4 and TRBJ1-2, with no clear D. V gave up 6 bases and J gave up 4 bases, with 19 bases separating them. CDR1 is SGHNT and CDR2 is YYREEE in the germline V gene (reference sequence). The CDR3 is made up of 15 amino acids. Here the CDR3 reads CASTLDRRTVYGYTF. In DNA form, the CDR3 reads TGTGCCAGCACTCTAGACCGACGTACTGTCTATGGCTACACCTTC.

This clone has only a few counts. The chain combines TRBV7-9 with TRBJ1-3, with 8 bases that match TRBD1. The CDR3 extends over 15 amino acids. Germline loops: CDR1 SEHNR, CDR2 FQNEAQ (reference sequence). The V and J ends lost 5 bases and 3 bases, in that order; junction bases with no gene match: 6. The DNA of the CDR3 is TGTGCCAGCAGCCTCGCGGGACAGGTTGGAAACACCATATATTTT. Its protein is CASSLAGQVGNTIYF.

This chain uses TRBV27 with TRBJ2-1; TRBD2 matches at 13 bases. The CDR3 spans 17 residues. Germline V CDR1 and CDR2: MNHEY, SMNVEV (reference sequence). J lost 4 bases, V lost 5 bases, and 8 bases had no gene match. The CDR3 here is CASSPTSGGALYNEQFF. DNA for the CDR3: TGTGCCAGCAGTCCCACTAGCGGGGGGGCCCTATACAATGAGCAGTTCTTC.

The chain has TRBV6-1 and TRBJ2-4, with a weak D call TRBD2 (6 bases). The CDR3 loop spans 15 amino acids. Germline V gene data show CDR1 as MNHNS and CDR2 as SASEGT. Between the trimmed V and J ends, which lost 4 bases and 0 bases, there was a span of 10 bases. The chain's CDR3 is CASSGGTLAKNIQYF. The DNA of the CDR3 is TGTGCCAGCAGTGGAGGGACTCTAGCCAAAAACATTCAGTACTTC.

The V and J genes are TRBV6-5 and TRBJ1-1, with 10 bases that match TRBD1. The CDR3 consists of 16 residues. From germline, CDR1 is MNHEY and CDR2 SVGAGI. The trim removed 0 bases at V and 7 bases at J, leaving 8 bases unmatched. This chain's CDR3 is CASSYSQDRGLGEAFF. The CDR3 coding sequence is TGTGCCAGCAGTTACTCGCAAGACAGGGGGCTCGGTGAAGCTTTCTTT.

The rearrangement joins TRBV9 to TRBJ2-2, with D maybe TRBD1 (5 bases). Germline CDR1 and CDR2: SGDLS and YYNGEE. The V gene lost 6 bases and the J gene lost 2 bases, with 14 bases spanning the gap. This CDR3 has 15 amino acids. The CDR3 bases are TGTGCCAGCAACCGACAGTTCTCCAACACCGGGGAGCTGTTTTTT. It is translated as CASNRQFSNTGELFF.

This chain joins TRBV25-1 and TRBJ2-7; D gene ambiguous. Trimming pared 4 bases from V and 0 bases from J, leaving 13 bases between. The CDR3 contains 15 residues. Germline V CDR1 and CDR2: MGHDK, SYGVNS. CDR3 amino acids: CASSGHTNPSYEQYF. For the CDR3, the DNA is TGTGCCAGCAGTGGACACACGAACCCCTCCTACGAGCAGTACTTC.

This chain uses TRBV2 with TRBJ1-1; no firm D call. Germline values: CDR1 SNHLY, CDR2 FYNNEI. V gave up 5 bases and J gave up 1 base, with 5 bases separating them. The CDR3 has 12 amino acids. CDR3 residues: CASSSGNTEAFF. The CDR3 DNA is TGTGCCAGCAGTTCAGGGAACACTGAAGCTTTCTTT.